This T cell receptor beta chain is drawn from a study of T cell repertoires in cytomegalovirus infection. Study context: The public TCR beta signatures pointed to both CMV infection and matching HLA type.

TCRdb fed the reads into MiXCR, producing one record per CDR3 protein. The sample carries around 450,000 distinct CDR3 sequences, 31% recorded once. J was trimmed by 0 bases and V by 5 bases; bases with no gene match: 5. The CDR3 consists of 17 residues. The germline CDR1 and CDR2 sequences are SGHVS and FNYEAQ. Sequencing input: PBMCs. V gene TRBV7-6 combines with J gene TRBJ1-5; 12 nucleotides match TRBD1. The source is a human donor in good health (CMV status not recorded). Some clones in this sample may be carry-over from other donors' samples. CDR3 sequence reads: CASSAGQGAYSNQPQHF. The CDR3 nucleotides are TGTGCCAGCAGCGCGGGACAGGGGGCCTATAGCAATCAGCCCCAGCATTTT.